Below are 24 T cell receptor beta chains sequenced from a single sample in a study of cytomegalovirus exposure and HLA in healthy donors. PCR primers comprised 60 Vbeta and 13 Jbeta primers. TCRdb's copy holds only in-frame clones and misses some; the assay was immunoSEQ multiplex PCR. The sample shows about 140,000 clones, approximately 82% of them seen only once. The specimen was PBMCs. The receptors shown here come from a young man in good health and CMV-seropositive.

In this sample, this clone turned up once. The CDR3 DNA is TGTGCCAGCAGCCTCCAGGTTGCCTACGAGCAGTACTTC. It is translated as CASSLQVAYEQYF. The chain employs TRBV7-8 and TRBJ2-7, with D unclear. Germline V gene data show CDR1 as SGHVS and CDR2 as FQNEAQ. CDR3 length: 13 residues. Trimming stripped 5 bases from V and 2 bases from J, with 10 bases between.

V and J are TRBV5-1 and TRBJ2-7; the match to TRBD1 covers 11 bases. The germline CDR1 and CDR2 sequences are SGHRS and YFSETQ. J gave up 4 bases and V 3 bases, and 9 bases lay outside the gene matches. CDR3 length equals 16 residues. As DNA, the CDR3 is TGCGCCAGCAGCTCGGGTGGACAGGGGGCGGGATACGAGCAGTACTTC. This gives the protein CASSSGGQGAGYEQYF.

The chain employs TRBV4-1 and TRBJ1-5; possibly TRBD1 for D (5 bases). The germline V gene has CDR1 MGHRA and CDR2 YSYEKL. The CDR3 contains 14 residues. Trimming removed 3 bases from V and 1 base from J, with 7 bases in between. The CDR3 sequence is CASSHRGSNQPQHF. The CDR3 DNA reads as TGCGCCAGCAGCCATAGGGGCAGCAATCAGCCCCAGCATTTT.

CDR3 sequence (DNA): TGCGCCAGCAGCTTAGCGGGAGTAGCAGATACGCAGTATTTT. It specifies CASSLAGVADTQYF. The rearrangement joins TRBV5-1 to TRBJ2-3; 8 nucleotides line up with TRBD2. CDR3 length equals 14 residues. The trim removed 2 bases at V and 4 bases at J, leaving 3 bases unmatched. The germline gives CDR1 SGHRS, CDR2 YFSETQ.

The chain links TRBV9 to TRBJ2-5; 10 bases line up with TRBD2. With 4 bases clipped from V and 0 bases from J, the junction kept 3 bases outside the gene matches. Germline-derived CDR1 and CDR2 are SGDLS and YYNGEE. This CDR3 spans 15 amino acids. CDR3 DNA: TGTGCCAGCAGCCCAGGGACTAGCGACCAAGAGACCCAGTACTTC. Its translation is CASSPGTSDQETQYF.

In DNA form, the CDR3 reads TGCGCCAGCAGCCCTATTCGGGGGATGAACACCGGGGAGCTGTTTTTT. Translated: CASSPIRGMNTGELFF. This rearrangement joins TRBV5-1 to TRBJ2-2, with TRBD2 as a possible D gene (6 bases). Between the trimmed V and J ends, which lost 4 bases and 1 base, there was a span of 14 bases. The CDR3 spans 16 residues. Germline V CDR1 and CDR2: SGHRS, YFSETQ.

The chain joins TRBV9 to TRBJ2-5; 8 bases align to TRBD2. The V segment lost 4 bases and the J segment 5 bases; nucleotides outside the gene matches: 13. The germline CDR1 and CDR2 sequences are SGDLS and YYNGEE. The CDR3 runs 16 residues. DNA of the CDR3: TGTGCCAGCAGCCCGACTAGCGAAACACCTAGGGAGACCCAGTACTTC. Translation gives CASSPTSETPRETQYF.

This CDR3 reads CASSIDRGYTF. The CDR3 DNA is TGTGCCAGTAGTATAGATCGTGGCTACACCTTC. The chain joins TRBV19 to TRBJ1-2; D unresolved. The germline gives CDR1 LNHDA, CDR2 SQIVND (reference sequence). The CDR3 has 11 amino acids. The V end was cut by 0 bases, the J end by 7 bases, with 3 bases between.

The chain couples TRBV7-8 to TRBJ2-5, with D possibly TRBD2 on 5 matching bases. CDR1 is SGHVS, CDR2 FQNEAQ, per germline. There are 14 residues in the CDR3. With 5 bases removed from V and 0 bases from J, the gap between germline ends came to 10 bases. The chain's CDR3 is CASSPRTYQETQYF. The CDR3 DNA follows: TGTGCCAGCAGCCCCAGGACTTACCAAGAGACCCAGTACTTC.

This clone was detected only once. This chain joins TRBV29-1 and TRBJ1-4, with 9 bases matching TRBD1. Trimming took 7 bases from V and 4 from J; bases not matched to a gene: 7. CDR1 and CDR2 (germline): SQVTM, ANQGSEA. CDR3 size: 14 residues. The CDR3, as DNA: TGCAGCGCCGGACCGGGACAGGGTAATGAAAAACTGTTTTTT. It is translated as CSAGPGQGNEKLFF.

The V call is TRBV6-1, the J call TRBJ1-5; TRBD1 matches 9 bases. Trimming removed 3 bases from V and 13 bases from J; junction bases left unmatched: 4. CDR3 length: 12 amino acids. From germline, CDR1 is MNHNS and CDR2 SASEGT. The CDR3 protein is CASSDTGGLQHF. The DNA for the CDR3 is TGTGCCAGCAGTGATACAGGGGGCCTTCAGCATTTT.

This chain joins TRBV5-8 and TRBJ1-2; the D is unclear. The V end was cut by 10 bases, the J end by 3 bases, with 22 bases between. This CDR3 comprises 15 residues. From germline, CDR1 is SGHTS and CDR2 YDEGEE. CDR3 coding DNA: TGTGCCCAGCCGACGGCGGGAACGAATTACTATGGCTACACCTTC. Translation gives CAQPTAGTNYYGYTF.

This chain uses TRBV5-1 with TRBJ2-3; TRBD2 agrees at 10 bases. This CDR3 spans 15 amino acids. Germline V gene sequence: CDR1 SGHRS, CDR2 YFSETQ. The V segment lost 4 bases and the J segment 2 bases; nucleotides outside the gene matches: 4. CDR3 in DNA: TGCGCCAGCAGCCAGACTAGCGGGCTCACAGATACGCAGTATTTT. This translates into CASSQTSGLTDTQYF.

DNA for the CDR3: TGTGCCAGCAGTGATGAGGGCAGGCGATATGGCTACACCTTC. Translation: CASSDEGRRYGYTF. V is TRBV6-1 and J is TRBJ1-2; D not certain. CDR1 is MNHNS and CDR2 is SASEGT in the germline V gene. The germline V and J ends were trimmed by 3 bases and 5 bases, with 13 bases remaining between them. CDR3 length: 14 residues.

V usage is TRBV14 and J usage is TRBJ2-2, with 9 bases identical to TRBD2. Germline V gene sequence: CDR1 SGHDN, CDR2 FVKESK. The CDR3 extends over 16 amino acids. With 4 bases clipped from V and 5 bases from J, the junction kept 8 bases outside the gene matches. CDR3 loop: CASSPRLAVNTGELFF. The CDR3 nucleotides are TGTGCCAGCAGCCCCCGACTAGCGGTGAATACCGGGGAGCTGTTTTTT.

V and J are TRBV7-6 and TRBJ2-1, with D perhaps matching TRBD2 (5 bases). The V end was cut by 5 bases, the J end by 8 bases, with 10 bases between. CDR1 and CDR2 from the germline V gene are SGHVS and FNYEAQ. This CDR3 has 12 amino acids. The CDR3: CASSPTGDEQFF. The CDR3, as DNA: TGTGCCAGCAGCCCCACCGGGGATGAGCAGTTCTTC.

This sequence joins TRBV7-9 and TRBJ2-7, with TRBD2 as a possible D gene (6 bases). Germline V gene lookup returns CDR1 SEHNR and CDR2 FQNEAQ (reference sequence). The CDR3 is 15 residues long. V gave up 5 bases and J gave up 5 bases, with 19 bases separating them. CDR3 nucleotide sequence: TGTGCCAGCAGCGGTCGGTTGGGGGGTGGACACGAGCAGTACTTC. This translates into CASSGRLGGGHEQYF.

The chain joins TRBV2 to TRBJ2-7; 8 bases are shared with TRBD1. The germline V gene encodes CDR1 SNHLY and CDR2 FYNNEI. Trimming took 7 bases from V and 0 from J; bases not matched to a gene: 8. The CDR3 runs 15 residues. CDR3 loop: CASTEAGGASYEQYF. CDR3 in DNA: TGTGCCAGCACCGAAGCAGGGGGCGCCTCCTACGAGCAGTACTTC. Filled out from reference TRBV2 and TRBJ2-7, the complete variable domain reads EPEVTQTPSHQVTQMGQEVILRCVPISNHLYFYWYRQILGQKVEFLVSFYNNEISEKSEIFDDQFSVERPDGSNFTLKIRSTKLEDSAMYFCASTEAGGASYEQYFGPGTRLTVT.

This sequence joins TRBV5-1 and TRBJ2-7, with 7 positions matching TRBD1. The CDR3 spans 15 residues. Trimming took 1 base from V and 5 from J; bases not matched to a gene: 9. Germline CDR1 reads SGHRS; CDR2 reads YFSETQ. The CDR3 spells CASSLPLDRVNEQYF. In nucleotides, the CDR3 is TGCGCCAGCAGCTTGCCCCTAGACAGGGTGAACGAGCAGTACTTC.

This chain links TRBV6-5 with TRBJ1-1; D might be TRBD1 (5 bases). V dropped 4 bases and J dropped 3 bases, with 12 bases sitting between them. This CDR3 is 14 amino acids long. Germline loops: CDR1 MNHEY, CDR2 SVGAGI. In DNA, the CDR3 is TGTGCCAGCAGTTTACAGGAAGGCTACACTGAAGCTTTCTTT. Its protein is CASSLQEGYTEAFF.

This clone was picked up one time. The chain carries TRBV30 and TRBJ2-4, with 8 bases identical to TRBD2. Germline loops: CDR1 GTSNPN, CDR2 SVGIG (reference sequence). The CDR3 spans 12 residues. V was clipped by 4 bases and J by 11 bases; unmatched bases: 7. The CDR3 loop is CAWIGLARVQYF. CDR3 in DNA: TGTGCCTGGATCGGACTAGCCCGCGTTCAGTACTTC.

In regard to this clone: The junction and the germline gene differ at one end; a read error may be behind it. The V gene is TRBV7-3, the J gene TRBJ1-1; D not certain. The CDR3 has 15 residues. In germline, CDR1 is SGHTA, CDR2 FQGTGA. The CDR3 spells CASSLTYTEDYEAFF. The CDR3 DNA reads as TGTGCCAGCAGCTTAACGTATACAGAGGACTATGAAGCCTTCTTT.

V is TRBV7-9 and J is TRBJ2-7; no clear D. The germline V and J ends were trimmed by 5 bases and 6 bases, with 14 bases remaining between them. The V gene's germline CDR1 is SEHNR and CDR2 FQNEAQ (reference sequence). CDR3 length: 13 amino acids. The CDR3: CASSQGVRVEQYF. Here the CDR3 DNA reads TGTGCCAGCAGCCAAGGTGTCCGGGTCGAGCAGTACTTC.

This clone was found a few times. This chain uses TRBV18 with TRBJ1-4; D perhaps matches TRBD1 (6 bases). CDR1 and CDR2 (germline): KGHSH, LQKENI. Trimming removed 3 bases from V and 3 bases from J, with 14 bases in between. CDR3 length equals 16 residues. The CDR3 DNA sequence: TGTGCCAGCTCACCCCGGACAGCCTCGGCTAATGAAAAACTGTTTTTT. Protein product: CASSPRTASANEKLFF. Full variable domain (outside the CDR3, taken from reference TRBV18 and TRBJ1-4): NAGVMQNPRHLVRRRGQEARLRCSPMKGHSHVYWYRQLPEEGLKFMVYLQKENIIDESGMPKERFSAEFPKEGPSILRIQQVVRGDSAAYFCASSPRTASANEKLFFGSGTQLSVL.